This note documents a single T cell receptor beta chain sequence. Its antigen is still unknown. The data belong to a study of T cell responses to AZD1222 COVID-19 vaccine. Profiled with immunoSEQ multiplex PCR; TCRdb holds only in-frame clones, not every one. The sample consists of roughly 120,000 clones, approximately 89% of them appearing once. Germline CDR1 reads LNHDA; CDR2 reads SQIVND (reference sequence). The CDR3 runs 15 residues. The V and J ends lost 7 bases and 0 bases respectively, with 15 bases between them. Pooling was applied to second doses at about 4 or about 12 weeks. Study-wide results and caveats: Donors in the cohort were predominantly white British and more often female, and clonal diversity was possibly underestimated. After the peak T cell response, and only then, were repertoires sampled.

This chain joins TRBV19 and TRBJ1-2; D is undetermined. Sequencing used peripheral blood, obtained 28 days after the second AZD1222 dose. This TCR was sampled from an adult who received the AZD1222 COVID-19 vaccine. The CDR3: CASNNPGQANYGYTF. In nucleotides, the CDR3 is TGTGCCAGTAATAATCCGGGCCAAGCTAACTATGGCTACACCTTC.